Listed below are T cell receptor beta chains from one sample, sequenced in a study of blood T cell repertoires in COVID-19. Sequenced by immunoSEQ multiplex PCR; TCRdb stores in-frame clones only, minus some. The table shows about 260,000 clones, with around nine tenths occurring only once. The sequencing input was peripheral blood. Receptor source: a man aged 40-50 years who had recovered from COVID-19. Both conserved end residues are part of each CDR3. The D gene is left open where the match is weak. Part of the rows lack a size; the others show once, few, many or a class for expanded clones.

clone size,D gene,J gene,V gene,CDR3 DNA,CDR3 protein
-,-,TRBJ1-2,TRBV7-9,TGTGCCAGCAGCTCCTTATTGGCCGCTGGCTACACCTTC,CASSSLLAAGYTF
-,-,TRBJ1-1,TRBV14,TGTGCCAGCAGCCAAGATCCCGCCAGATCTGAAGCTTTCTTT,CASSQDPARSEAFF
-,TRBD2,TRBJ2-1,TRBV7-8,TGTGCCAGCAGCGCCCGGACTAGATCCTACAATGAGCAGTTCTTC,CASSARTRSYNEQFF
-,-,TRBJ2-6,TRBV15,TGTGCCACCAGCCGGCGCGGGGCCCAGGCTTTC,CATSRRGAQAF
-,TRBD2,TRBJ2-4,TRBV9,TGTGCCAGCAGCCCCTTGGCGGGGGGCCTGACCAAAAACATTCAGTACTTC,CASSPLAGGLTKNIQYF
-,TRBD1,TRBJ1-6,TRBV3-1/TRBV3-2,TGTGCCAGCAGCCTGGGACAGTCCGGGCCCGACCTCCACTTT,CASSLGQSGPDLHF
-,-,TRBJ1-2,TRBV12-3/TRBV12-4,TGTGCCAGCAGTTACGAACAGATCTATGGCTACACCTTC,CASSYEQIYGYTF
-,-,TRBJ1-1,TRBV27,TGTGCCAGCAGGCACACCGTCCAACCCCGGGTCACTGAAGCTTTCTTT,CASRHTVQPRVTEAFF
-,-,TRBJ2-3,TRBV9,TGTGCCAGCAGCGTAGGTCAGGTATCCCGGGGTTGGGCGGATACGCAGTATTTT,CASSVGQVSRGWADTQYF
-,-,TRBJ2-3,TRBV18,TGTGCCAGCTCACCGGCCACAGATACGCAGTATTTT,CASSPATDTQYF
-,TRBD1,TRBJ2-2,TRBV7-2,TGTGCCAGCAGCTTCCGACAGGGTTCGACCGGGGAGCTGTTTTTT,CASSFRQGSTGELFF
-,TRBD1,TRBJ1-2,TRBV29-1,TGCAGCGTTGAAGACGGACAGGGGTTTGGCTACACCTTC,CSVEDGQGFGYTF
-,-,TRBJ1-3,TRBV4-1,TGCGCCAGCAGCCACATAGCTGGGAGCCCTGGAAACACCATATATTTT,CASSHIAGSPGNTIYF
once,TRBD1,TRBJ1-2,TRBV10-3,TGTGCCATCAGCGCCAATTCACCCGGGACAGGGTTAGCCTATGGCTACACCTTC,CAISANSPGTGLAYGYTF
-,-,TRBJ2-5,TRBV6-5,TGTGCCAGCAGTTACGGTATACAGCCCGTCGGGGTGACCCAGTACTTC,CASSYGIQPVGVTQYF